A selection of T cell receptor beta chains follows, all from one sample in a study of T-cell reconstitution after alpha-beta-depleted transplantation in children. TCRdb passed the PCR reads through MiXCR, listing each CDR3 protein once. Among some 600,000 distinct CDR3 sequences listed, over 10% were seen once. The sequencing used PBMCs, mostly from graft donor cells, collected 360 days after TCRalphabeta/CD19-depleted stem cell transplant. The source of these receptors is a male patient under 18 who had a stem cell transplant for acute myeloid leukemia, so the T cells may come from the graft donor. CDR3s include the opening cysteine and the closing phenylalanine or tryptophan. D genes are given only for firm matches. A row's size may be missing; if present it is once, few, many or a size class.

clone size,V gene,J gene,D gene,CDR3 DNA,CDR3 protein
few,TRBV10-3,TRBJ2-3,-,TGTGCCATCAGTGACCCTAAGACTCCAAATACGCAGTATTTT,CAISDPKTPNTQYF
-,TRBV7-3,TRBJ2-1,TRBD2,TGTGCCAGCAGCTTTGGACTAGGCTCCTACAATGAGCAGTTCTTC,CASSFGLGSYNEQFF
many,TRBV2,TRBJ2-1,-,TGTGCCAGCAGCCGTTACGATGAGCAGTTCTTC,CASSRYDEQFF
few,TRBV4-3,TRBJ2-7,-,TGCGCCAGCAGCCAAGCGCTTCATCAGGGCCACGAGCAGTACTTC,CASSQALHQGHEQYF
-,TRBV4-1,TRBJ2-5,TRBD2,TGCGCCAGCAGCCAAGAAAGGGGACTAGCCGGAGAGACCCAGTACTTC,CASSQERGLAGETQYF
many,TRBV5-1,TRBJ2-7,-,TGCGCCAGCAGCTCTCCGGGACTTGTCTACGAGCAGTACTTC,CASSSPGLVYEQYF
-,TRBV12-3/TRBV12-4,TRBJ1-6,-,TGTGCCAGCAGTTTGACGCTGGCGGGGACTTTACGACCCCTCCACTTT,CASSLTLAGTLRPLHF
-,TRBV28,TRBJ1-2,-,TGTGCCAGCTCCCAGAGTCGGTTTGTCGCTAACTATGGCTACACCTTC,CASSQSRFVANYGYTF
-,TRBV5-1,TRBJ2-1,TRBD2,TGCGCCAGCAGCTGGGGACCTAGCGGAACTTCCTACAATGAGCAGTTCTTC,CASSWGPSGTSYNEQFF
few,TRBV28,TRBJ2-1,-,TGTGCCAGCAGTTTAAAGTCCCTGAGCTCCTACAATGAGCAGTTCTTC,CASSLKSLSSYNEQFF
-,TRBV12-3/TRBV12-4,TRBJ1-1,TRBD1,TGTGCCAGCAGACGGACAGGCTTGAACACTGAAGCTTTCTTT,CASRRTGLNTEAFF
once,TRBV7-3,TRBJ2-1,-,TGTGCCAGCAGCTCTTCTCTGTCCGAAAGCTCCTACAATGAGCAGTTCTTC,CASSSSLSESSYNEQFF
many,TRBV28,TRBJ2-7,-,TGTGCCAGCAGTTCCCGGCTCCCCGGCATCTACGAGCAGTACTTC,CASSSRLPGIYEQYF
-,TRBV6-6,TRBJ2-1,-,TGTGCCAGCAGTTACCTGATTTACAATGAGCAGTTCTTC,CASSYLIYNEQFF
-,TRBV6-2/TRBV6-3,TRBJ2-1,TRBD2,TGTGCCAGCAAGGGACTAGCGGGAGATGCCCATGAGCAGTTCTTC,CASKGLAGDAHEQFF
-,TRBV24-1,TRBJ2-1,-,TGTGCCACCAGTGGGGGCCGTGGCCGTGGACCTCCGATAGTGGGGGCCAATGAGCAGTTCTTC,CATSGGRGRGPPIVGANEQFF
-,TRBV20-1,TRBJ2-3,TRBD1,TGCAGCCCTATAGTGACAGGGTGGGGTACAGATACGCAGTATTTT,CSPIVTGWGTDTQYF
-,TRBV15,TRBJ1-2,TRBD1,TGTGCCACCAGCACAAAGGGACAGCAAAACTATGGCTACACCTTC,CATSTKGQQNYGYTF
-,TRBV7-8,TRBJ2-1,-,TGTGCCAGCAGCTTGCAAGGCCGAACGAGCTCCTACAATGAGCAGTTCTTC,CASSLQGRTSSYNEQFF
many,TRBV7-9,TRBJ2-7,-,TGTGCCAGCAGCTTCCAGGGGAAGAGAGCAGGGGTCGAGCAGTACTTC,CASSFQGKRAGVEQYF
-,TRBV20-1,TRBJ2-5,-,TGCAGTGCTAGAGATGGCCGACACACACGGATTGAGACCCAGTACTTC,CSARDGRHTRIETQYF
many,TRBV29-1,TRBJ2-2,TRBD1,TGCAGCGTTGAAGGGTGGGGGACAGGGTCTCCGAACACCGGGGAGCTGTTTTTT,CSVEGWGTGSPNTGELFF
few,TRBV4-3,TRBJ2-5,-,TGCGCCAGCAGCCAAGGAGTCCCCGGAGCCCAGTACTTC,CASSQGVPGAQYF
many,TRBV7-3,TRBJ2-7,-,TGTGCCAGCAGCCATTCGGGGGCGGATTACGAGCAGTACTTC,CASSHSGADYEQYF
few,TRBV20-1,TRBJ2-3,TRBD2,TGCAGTGCTAGAGATCAGCTAGCGGGAGGGCACACAGATACGCAGTATTTT,CSARDQLAGGHTDTQYF
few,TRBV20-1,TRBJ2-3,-,TGCAGTGCTAGAGATCATGGCAGGGCCACAGATACGCAGTATTTT,CSARDHGRATDTQYF
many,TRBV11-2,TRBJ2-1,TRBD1,TGTGCCAGCAGGTTAAGAAGGACAGGGGAAGGGAATGAGCAGTTCTTC,CASRLRRTGEGNEQFF
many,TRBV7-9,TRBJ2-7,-,TGTGCCAGCAGCTTAAAGCGGGCCGGCTGGAACGAGCAGTACTTC,CASSLKRAGWNEQYF
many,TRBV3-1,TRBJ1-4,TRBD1,TGTGCCAGCAGCCCCGGACAGGGGATTAGTTCGAAACTGTTTTTT,CASSPGQGISSKLFF
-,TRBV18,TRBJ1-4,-,TGTGCCAGCTCACCGTGGGGGGAATACGATGAAAAACTGTTTTTT,CASSPWGEYDEKLFF
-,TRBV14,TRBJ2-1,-,TGTGCCAGCAGCCAAGTCCAGGGCGGGGAAGGGATCTTC,CASSQVQGGEGIF
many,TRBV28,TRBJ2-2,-,TGTGCCAGCAGTCCACCGCCCCCGGGACAACTGATCACCGGGGAGCTGTTTTTT,CASSPPPPGQLITGELFF
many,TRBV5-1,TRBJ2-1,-,TGCGCCAGCAGCTTGGTGACAGGCTTTCCCCCCTACAATGAGCAGTTCTTC,CASSLVTGFPPYNEQFF
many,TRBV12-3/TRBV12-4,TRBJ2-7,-,TGTGCCAGCAGTACAGGGTCGTACGAGCAGTACTTC,CASSTGSYEQYF
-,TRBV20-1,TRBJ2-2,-,TGCAGTGTCCAGACCTATCGGGGCACCGGGGAGCTGTTTTTT,CSVQTYRGTGELFF
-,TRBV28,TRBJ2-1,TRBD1,TGTGCCAGCAGTGCCTTGACGGGACAGGGGAAGGATGAGCAGTTCTTC,CASSALTGQGKDEQFF
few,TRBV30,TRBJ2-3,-,TGTGCCTGGAGGGCAGGGCGCAGCACAGATACGCAGTATTTT,CAWRAGRSTDTQYF
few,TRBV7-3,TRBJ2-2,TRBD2,TGTGCCAGCAGCTTATCTGGCGGGAGGGTCCCCGGGGAGCTGTTTTTT,CASSLSGGRVPGELFF
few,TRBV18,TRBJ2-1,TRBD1,TGTGCCAGCTCACCAGCGCGACAGGGGTTGGATGAGCAGTTCTTC,CASSPARQGLDEQFF
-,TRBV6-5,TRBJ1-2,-,TGTGCCAGCAGTTACTCGGACTACGGGGCAGTTAACTATGGCTACACCTTC,CASSYSDYGAVNYGYTF
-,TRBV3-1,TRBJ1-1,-,TGTGCCAGCAGCCAAACAGACTTGCACACTGAAGCTTTCTTT,CASSQTDLHTEAFF
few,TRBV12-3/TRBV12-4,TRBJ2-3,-,TGTGCCAGCAGTTTTGGGGGTACCCGCTCGGATACGCAGTATTTT,CASSFGGTRSDTQYF
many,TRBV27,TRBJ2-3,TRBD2,TGTGCCAGCAGTTCACAACCTCCCGGGACTAGCCTGAGGAACACAGATACGCAGTATTTT,CASSSQPPGTSLRNTDTQYF
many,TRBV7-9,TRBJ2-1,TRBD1,TGTGCCAGCAGCCGGGACAGTCATAAAAATGAGCAGTTCTTC,CASSRDSHKNEQFF
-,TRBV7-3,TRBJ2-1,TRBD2,TGTGCCAGCAGCCCGAGGACTAGCGCCGCGGGGGTGGAGCAGTTCTTC,CASSPRTSAAGVEQFF
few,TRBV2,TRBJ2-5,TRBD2,TGTGCCAGCATTCTAGCGGCTCACCAAGAGACCCAGTACTTC,CASILAAHQETQYF
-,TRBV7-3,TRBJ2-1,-,TGTGCCAGCAGCCCCGGATCGGGAGCCTACAATGAGCAGTTCTTC,CASSPGSGAYNEQFF
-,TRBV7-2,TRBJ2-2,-,TGTGCCAGCAGCTTACCCGGAGGAGGGACCACCGGGGAGCTGTTTTTT,CASSLPGGGTTGELFF
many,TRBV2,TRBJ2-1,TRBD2,TGTGCCAGCAGCGCCGGGACTAGCGGCTACAATGAGCAGTTCTTC,CASSAGTSGYNEQFF
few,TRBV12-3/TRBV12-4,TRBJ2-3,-,TGTGCCACCCAATTAGCCCCCGGGACCCCAATTGATACGCAGTATTTT,CATQLAPGTPIDTQYF
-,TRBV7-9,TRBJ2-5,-,TGTGCCAGCGGGAACCCAGAGACCCAGTACTTC,CASGNPETQYF
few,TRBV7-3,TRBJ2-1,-,TGTGCCAGCAGCTTAGGTGAACTAGTGAGTCACAATGAGCAGTTCTTC,CASSLGELVSHNEQFF
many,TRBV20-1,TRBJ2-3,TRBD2,TGCAGTGCTAGAGATCGGCCAGCGGGAGGGACAGATACGCAGTATTTT,CSARDRPAGGTDTQYF
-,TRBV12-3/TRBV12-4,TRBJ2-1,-,TGTGCCAGCAGGGAAAGAGGTTTCTACAATAAGCAGTTCTTC,CASRERGFYNKQFF
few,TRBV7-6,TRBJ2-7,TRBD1,TGTGCCAGCAGCTTAGACCCCGACAGGGTTGAGCAGTACTTC,CASSLDPDRVEQYF
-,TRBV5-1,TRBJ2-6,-,TGCGCCAGCAGCTTGCGGCAGGCTGGGGCCAACGTCCTGACTTTC,CASSLRQAGANVLTF
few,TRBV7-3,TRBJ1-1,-,TGTGCCAGCAGCTTAACGGGCAGGGTGAGCACTGAAGCTTTCTTT,CASSLTGRVSTEAFF
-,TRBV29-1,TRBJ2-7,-,TGCAGCGTCCAAGGGGGGCACGAGCAGTACTTC,CSVQGGHEQYF
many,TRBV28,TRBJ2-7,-,TGTGCTGTCCCCAAGCTCCCTTCAAGCTCCTACGAGCAGTACTTC,CAVPKLPSSSYEQYF
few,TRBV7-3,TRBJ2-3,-,TGTGCCAGCAGCTTAAGGGTAGCAGATACGCAGTATTTT,CASSLRVADTQYF